The next 8 T cell receptor beta chains were all read from a single sample in a study of blood T cell repertoires in COVID-19. Data came from immunoSEQ multiplex PCR; TCRdb stores just in-frame clones and leaves some out. Of 130,000 to 150,000 clones in the sample, over 70% are singletons; the top ten hold around 11%. The sequenced sample was PBMCs or T cells enriched from blood (not recorded which). Every receptor here comes from a man in his fifties or sixties who had recovered from COVID-19.

This clone was seen a handful of times. J is TRBJ2-7 and V is TRBV10-2; possible D gene TRBD1, 6 bases. CDR1 is WSHSY and CDR2 is SAAADI in the germline V gene. The V end lost 6 bases, the J end lost 2 bases, and 11 bases lay between the germline ends. The CDR3 covers 13 residues. CDR3 sequence (DNA): TGCGCCAGCAGCGAGGACAGAACCTACGAGCAGTACTTC. The encoded protein is CASSEDRTYEQYF.

The chain joins TRBV18 to TRBJ1-2; D gene ambiguous. The V gene's germline CDR1 is KGHSH and CDR2 LQKENI. The CDR3 length is 12 residues. Deletions cut 6 bases from V and 4 bases from J, with 9 bases between. The DNA for the CDR3 is TGTGCCAGCTCCTCAGGATTCTATGGCTACACCTTC. Protein product: CASSSGFYGYTF.

A single count supports this clone. This sequence joins TRBV3-1 (or the pseudogene TRBV3-2) and TRBJ2-3; TRBD2 aligns across 14 bases. The CDR3 runs to 19 residues. The V gene end was trimmed by 1 base and the J gene end by 5 bases; junction bases not matched to a gene: 11. Germline CDR1 is LGHDT and CDR2 is YNNKEL (reference sequence). The CDR3 sequence: CASSQGGGTSGSGEDTQYF. The CDR3, as DNA: TGTGCCAGCAGCCAAGGTGGCGGGACTAGCGGGAGCGGGGAAGATACGCAGTATTTT.

The CDR3 is CASSWNGGETQYF. CDR3 DNA: TGTGCCAGCAGTTGGAACGGAGGTGAGACCCAGTACTTC. The V call is TRBV27, the J call TRBJ2-5, with D possibly TRBD2 on 5 matching bases. Germline V gene sequence: CDR1 MNHEY, CDR2 SMNVEV (reference sequence). This CDR3 has 13 residues. V lost 4 bases and J 5 bases, leaving 11 bases between the germline ends.

The J gene is TRBJ2-1, the V gene TRBV30; perhaps TRBD2 as D (5 bases). The V gene's germline CDR1 is GTSNPN and CDR2 SVGIG (reference sequence). The CDR3 runs 11 residues. V gave up 3 bases and J gave up 6 bases, with 6 bases separating them. CDR3 nucleotide sequence: TGTGCCTGGAGGGACTTCAATGAGCAGTTCTTC. It codes for CAWRDFNEQFF.

The rearrangement links TRBV28 to TRBJ1-1; D possibly corresponds to TRBD1 (6 bases). The V end was cut by 8 bases, the J end by 3 bases, with 16 bases between. CDR1 is MDHEN, CDR2 SYDVKM, per germline. The CDR3 spans 14 residues. The CDR3 sequence: CASLETGRDTEAFF. CDR3 nucleotides: TGTGCCAGCTTGGAGACAGGACGTGACACTGAAGCTTTCTTT.

The rearrangement joins TRBV15 to TRBJ2-7, with 8 bases matching TRBD1. The CDR3 has 15 amino acids. Germline loops: CDR1 LNHNV, CDR2 YYDKDF (reference sequence). Losses at the gene ends were 1 base for V and 6 bases for J; bases not matched to a gene: 8. The CDR3 nucleotides read TGTGCCACCAGCAGAGGGGTAGGACAGGGCCGCGAGCAGTACTTC. This sequence encodes CATSRGVGQGREQYF.

V and J are TRBV5-8 and TRBJ1-2; D is possibly TRBD1 (5 bases). Germline CDR1 and CDR2: SGHTS and YDEGEE. With 3 bases removed from V and 3 bases from J, the gap between germline ends came to 30 bases. The CDR3 contains 20 residues. Here the CDR3 reads CASSSPTIDLTERSYYGYTF. The CDR3 nucleotides are TGTGCCAGCAGCTCTCCTACTATAGACTTGACAGAAAGGTCTTACTATGGCTACACCTTC.